This T cell receptor beta chain came from a study of blood T cells in healthy people across ages. Whole-study findings and limits: CMV infection status of these donors was not known. Because sorting was not performed, PBMCs prevented conclusive naive versus antigen-experienced comparison.

The use of a sample-barcoded 5' primer and a J-beta primer mix characterized a second PCR of 7 to 11 cycles. Researchers report that a template-switch adaptor with 12 random nucleotides tagged each cDNA molecule. TCRdb analysed the 5' RACE reads with MiXCR anew, one entry per CDR3 protein. The sample has more than 1.4 million distinct CDR3 sequences; approximately 42% are singletons. The length of the CDR3 is 14 residues. With respect to this clonotype: Its specificity is unknown.

The specimen sequenced was blood. This sequence joins TRBV12-3 or TRBV12-4 and TRBJ2-5, with a tentative D call TRBD1 (6 bases). The DNA end favors TRBJ2-4, so the J call may be wrong. This TCR derives from a woman younger than 30 in good health. This chain's CDR3 is CASRIQGVVDIQYF. CDR3 sequence (DNA): TGTGCCAGCAGAATACAGGGCGTTGTCGACATTCAGTACTTC.